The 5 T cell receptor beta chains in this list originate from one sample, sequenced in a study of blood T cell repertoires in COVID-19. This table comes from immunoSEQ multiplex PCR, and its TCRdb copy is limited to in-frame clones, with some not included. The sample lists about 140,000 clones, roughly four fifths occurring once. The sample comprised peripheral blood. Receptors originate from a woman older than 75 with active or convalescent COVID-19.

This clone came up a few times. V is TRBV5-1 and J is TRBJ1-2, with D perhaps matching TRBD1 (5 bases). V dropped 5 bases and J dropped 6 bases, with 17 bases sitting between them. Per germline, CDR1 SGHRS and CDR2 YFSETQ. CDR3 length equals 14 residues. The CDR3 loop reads CASSTRQGNDGYTF. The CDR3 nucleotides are TGCGCCAGCAGTACGCGGCAGGGAAACGATGGCTACACCTTC.

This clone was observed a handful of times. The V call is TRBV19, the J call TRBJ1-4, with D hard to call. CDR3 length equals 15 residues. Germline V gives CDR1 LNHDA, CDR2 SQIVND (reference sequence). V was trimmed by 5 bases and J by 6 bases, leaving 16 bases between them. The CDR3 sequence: CASSARTRTDEKLFF. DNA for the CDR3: TGTGCCAGTAGTGCCAGGACTCGGACGGATGAAAAACTGTTTTTT.

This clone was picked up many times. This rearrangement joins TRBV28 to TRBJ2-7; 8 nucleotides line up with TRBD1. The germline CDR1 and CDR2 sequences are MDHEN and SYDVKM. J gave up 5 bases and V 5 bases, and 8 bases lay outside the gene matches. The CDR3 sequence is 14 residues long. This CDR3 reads CASSLIQGAHEQYF. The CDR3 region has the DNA TGTGCCAGCAGTCTCATCCAGGGGGCCCACGAGCAGTACTTC.

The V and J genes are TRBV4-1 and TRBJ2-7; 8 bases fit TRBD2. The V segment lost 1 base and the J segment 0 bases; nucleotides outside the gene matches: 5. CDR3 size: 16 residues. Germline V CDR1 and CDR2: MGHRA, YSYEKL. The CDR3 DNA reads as TGCGCCAGCAGCCAAGCCGGACTAGCCGTCTCCTACGAGCAGTACTTC. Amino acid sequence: CASSQAGLAVSYEQYF.

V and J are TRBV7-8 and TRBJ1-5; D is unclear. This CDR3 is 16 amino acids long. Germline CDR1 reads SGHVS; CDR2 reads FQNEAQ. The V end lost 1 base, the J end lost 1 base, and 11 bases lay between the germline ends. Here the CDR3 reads CASSLGGAGSNQPQHF. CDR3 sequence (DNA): TGTGCCAGCAGCTTAGGAGGCGCGGGGAGCAATCAGCCCCAGCATTTT.